This TCR beta chain originates from a study of cytomegalovirus exposure and HLA in healthy donors. Study-wide points: Researchers reportedly found TCR beta sequences accurately predicted most subjects' HLA-A and HLA-B alleles.

PCR primers comprised 60 Vbeta and 13 Jbeta primers. Profiled with immunoSEQ multiplex PCR; TCRdb holds only in-frame clones, not every one. The sample has fewer than 250,000 clones, about 87% seen once. Turning to this clone: Its antigen is currently unknown.

V was pared by 9 bases and J by 6 bases, with 11 bases of the junction left unmatched. In germline, CDR1 is LNHDA, CDR2 SQIVND (reference sequence). The CDR3 is made up of 15 amino acids. The receptor comes from a woman aged 18-29 years in good health and CMV-seronegative. Sequencing used PBMCs. The genes are TRBV19 and TRBJ2-2; the match to TRBD2 covers 9 bases. DNA of the CDR3: TGTGCCAGCCGACAAGGCGGGAGGGCCCCCGGGGAGCTGTTTTTT. It is translated as CASRQGGRAPGELFF.